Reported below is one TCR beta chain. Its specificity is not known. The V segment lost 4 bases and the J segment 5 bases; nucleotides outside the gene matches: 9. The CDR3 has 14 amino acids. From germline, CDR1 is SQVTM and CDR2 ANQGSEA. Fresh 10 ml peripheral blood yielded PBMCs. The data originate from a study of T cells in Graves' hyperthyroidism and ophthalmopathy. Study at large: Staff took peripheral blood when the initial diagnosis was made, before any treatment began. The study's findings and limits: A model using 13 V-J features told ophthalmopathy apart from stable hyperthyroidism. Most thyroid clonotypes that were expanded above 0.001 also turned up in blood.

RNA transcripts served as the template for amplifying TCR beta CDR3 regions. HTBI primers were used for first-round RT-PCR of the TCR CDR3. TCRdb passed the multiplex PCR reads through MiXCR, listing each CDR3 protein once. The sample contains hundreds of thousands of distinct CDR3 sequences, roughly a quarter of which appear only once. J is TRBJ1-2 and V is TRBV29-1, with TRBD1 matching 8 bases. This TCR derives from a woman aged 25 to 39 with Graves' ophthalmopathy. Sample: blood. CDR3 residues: CSVAGTGWTYGYTF. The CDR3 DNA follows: TGCAGCGTTGCCGGGACAGGATGGACATATGGCTACACCTTC.